This TCR beta chain came from a study of CD8 T cells in ankylosing spondylitis. In germline, CDR1 is LGHNT, CDR2 FRNRAP. The CDR3 loop spans 15 amino acids. V was cut by 7 bases and J by 1 base, with 16 bases left in between. Study-wide results and caveats: With a CD8+ phenotype, disease-linked clones were relatively rare in peripheral blood. Within matched ankylosing spondylitis synovial fluid, disease-linked clones were reportedly significantly enriched. What appeared characteristic of ankylosing spondylitis blood was a TCR beta motif of under 10 highly homologous variants. Prior work had noted some motif variants in reactive arthritis blood and synovial fluid.

MiXCR, applied by TCRdb to the 5' RACE reads, yields one record per CDR3 protein. The table lists more than 200,000 distinct CDR3 sequences, roughly a quarter of them singletons. This clonotype came up a few times. Its antigen is not identified. The chain combines TRBV12-5 with TRBJ2-5; TRBD2 might be the D (6 bases). This sequence originates from a male donor with ankylosing spondylitis or in good health (not recorded which). Sequenced material: blood, either unsorted or a sorted T cell fraction (not recorded which). The CDR3 protein is CASAVGAGLQETQYF. The CDR3 DNA follows: TGTGCTAGTGCAGTGGGAGCGGGCCTCCAAGAGACCCAGTACTTC.